This passage covers 28 T cell receptor beta chains from one sample sequenced in a study of shared clonotypes between healthy human individuals. Some clones are missing from TCRdb's copy, which holds only in-frame ones; the method was immunoSEQ multiplex PCR. This table has 1.4 million to 1.5 million clones, about 96% appearing once. Sequences were obtained from naive CD4+ T cells sorted from blood. The subset is: CD45RA+ positively selected. These receptors were taken from a man in his thirties or forties in good health.

V and J are TRBV11-2 and TRBJ2-7; 8 bases are shared with TRBD1. J lost 5 bases, V lost 4 bases, and 16 bases had no gene match. There are 17 residues in the CDR3. CDR1 and CDR2 from the germline V gene are SGHAT and FQNNGV. CDR3 DNA: TGTGCCAGCAGCTCAATTCTTCGACAGGGGCCGCAGGACGAGCAGTACTTC. This gives the protein CASSSILRQGPQDEQYF.

The genes are TRBV21-1 and TRBJ2-1; no check of the table's D call, TRBD2, against the DNA was made. TRBV21-1 is designated a pseudogene. The CDR3 spans 13 residues. The CDR3 DNA reads TGTGCCAGCAGCAAAGCGGGAGACAATGAGCAGTTCTTC. It encodes CASSKAGDNEQFF.

The chain has TRBV28 and TRBJ2-7, with 10 bases matching TRBD1. Trimming cost V 3 bases and J 6 bases; bases outside gene matches: 8. There are 15 residues in the CDR3. The V gene's germline CDR1 is MDHEN and CDR2 SYDVKM. CDR3 in DNA: TGTGCCAGCAGTTTGCCAGCGGGACAGGGGAGCGAGCAGTACTTC. Amino acids: CASSLPAGQGSEQYF.

This rearrangement joins TRBV5-5 to TRBJ1-5; 9 bases map to TRBD1. The CDR3 has 17 residues. The germline CDR1 and CDR2 sequences are SGHKS and YYEKEE (reference sequence). Trimming took 3 bases from V and 6 from J; bases not matched to a gene: 13. This CDR3 is CASSSTTRDRVGQPQHF. The CDR3 bases are TGTGCCAGCAGCTCAACCACCCGGGACAGGGTCGGTCAGCCCCAGCATTTT.

The rearrangement links TRBV2 to TRBJ2-2; no reliable D call. Deletions cut 3 bases from V and 7 bases from J, with 9 bases between. Germline V gives CDR1 SNHLY, CDR2 FYNNEI. CDR3 length equals 13 residues. In nucleotides, the CDR3 is TGTGCCAGCAGTGACCGCCTTAGCGGGGAGCTGTTTTTT. It yields the protein CASSDRLSGELFF. Supplemented by reference TRBV2 and TRBJ2-2, the full variable domain reads EPEVTQTPSHQVTQMGQEVILRCVPISNHLYFYWYRQILGQKVEFLVSFYNNEISEKSEIFDDQFSVERPDGSNFTLKIRSTKLEDSAMYFCASSDRLSGELFFGEGSRLTVL.

The chain combines TRBV28 with TRBJ1-1; 7 positions match TRBD1. The CDR3 length is 14 residues. Unmatched junction bases numbered 6, after V lost 3 bases and J lost 5 bases. From germline, CDR1 is MDHEN and CDR2 SYDVKM. The CDR3 here is CASSLLQGVTEAFF. CDR3 nucleotide sequence: TGTGCCAGCAGTTTGCTTCAGGGGGTAACTGAAGCTTTCTTT.

The V call is TRBV4-3, the J call TRBJ2-3; TRBD2 agrees at 11 bases. The V gene's germline CDR1 is LGHNA and CDR2 YSLEER. The CDR3 length is 15 residues. V shed 4 bases, J shed 5 bases, and the junction held 5 bases outside the gene matches. This chain's CDR3 is CASSPLGLAGDTQYF. As DNA, the CDR3 is TGCGCCAGCAGCCCCTTAGGACTAGCGGGAGATACGCAGTATTTT.

The chain joins TRBV19 to TRBJ2-2; D may be TRBD1 or TRBD2 (5 bases each). V was cut by 4 bases and J by 3 bases, with 18 bases left in between. This CDR3 has 17 amino acids. Germline V lookup: CDR1 LNHDA, CDR2 SQIVND (reference sequence). The CDR3 loop is CASSTPRDWRYTGELFF. The CDR3 DNA reads as TGTGCCAGTAGTACCCCCAGGGATTGGAGGTACACCGGGGAGCTGTTTTTT.

This chain links TRBV14 with TRBJ2-3; the D gene is possibly TRBD2 (5 bases). The V gene's germline CDR1 is SGHDN and CDR2 FVKESK. Deletions cut 1 base from V and 14 bases from J, with 16 bases between. This CDR3 has 13 residues. In nucleotides, the CDR3 is TGTGCCAGCAGCCAAGGAGGGAACGGGCCACGGTATTTT. Translation gives CASSQGGNGPRYF.

The chain combines TRBV29-1 with TRBJ2-1, with D hard to call. CDR3 length: 16 amino acids. Germline CDR1 and CDR2: SQVTM and ANQGSEA. V dropped 4 bases and J dropped 4 bases, with 20 bases sitting between them. The CDR3 sequence is CSVATTPTLEYNEQFF. The CDR3 region has the DNA TGCAGCGTTGCAACGACACCGACACTTGAGTACAATGAGCAGTTCTTC.

The chain recombines TRBV5-6 with TRBJ1-3, with unresolved D. With 0 bases removed from V and 1 base from J, the gap between germline ends came to 8 bases. Germline loops: CDR1 SGHDT, CDR2 YYEEEE. The CDR3 is 15 amino acids. The CDR3 nucleotides are TGTGCCAGCAGCTTGGGCCCCAAATCTGGAAACACCATATATTTT. Protein product: CASSLGPKSGNTIYF.

The chain combines TRBV14 with TRBJ1-1; the D gene is possibly TRBD1 (5 bases). CDR3 length equals 16 residues. V lost 1 base and J 3 bases, leaving 15 bases between the germline ends. Germline V gene lookup returns CDR1 SGHDN and CDR2 FVKESK. CDR3 protein: CASSQGYWAGDTEAFF. The CDR3 bases are TGTGCCAGCAGCCAAGGATACTGGGCGGGGGACACTGAAGCTTTCTTT.

This sequence joins TRBV11-2 and TRBJ2-2; TRBD2 might be the D (6 bases). Germline lookup yields CDR1 SGHAT and CDR2 FQNNGV. The CDR3 sequence is 15 residues long. The germline V and J ends were trimmed by 5 bases and 4 bases, with 14 bases remaining between them. CDR3 nucleotides: TGTGCCAGCAGCCGACTAGAGAGGGGCACCGGGGAGCTGTTTTTT. Residues: CASSRLERGTGELFF.

The CDR3 protein is CASSDRAGGVPYEQYF. DNA for the CDR3: TGTGCCAGCAGCGACCGAGCGGGTGGGGTGCCCTACGAGCAGTACTTC. This sequence joins TRBV5-4 and TRBJ2-7, with D possibly being TRBD2 (6 bases). CDR3 length: 16 residues. V shed 4 bases and J shed 2 bases, with 19 bases lying between them. Per the germline V gene, CDR1 is SGHNT and CDR2 is YYREEE (reference sequence).

The V call is TRBV18, the J call TRBJ2-3, with D perhaps being TRBD1 or TRBD2 (5 bases each). The CDR3 length is 18 residues. Germline CDR1 and CDR2: KGHSH and LQKENI. V shed 2 bases and J shed 1 base, with 19 bases lying between them. The CDR3 is CASSPVRDRLLGTDTQYF. CDR3 in DNA: TGTGCCAGCTCACCAGTCCGGGACCGATTACTGGGCACAGATACGCAGTATTTT.

The J gene is TRBJ2-2, the V gene TRBV21-1. TRBV21-1 is labeled a pseudogene. The CDR3 has 16 amino acids. The CDR3 loop is CASSKVDGTRERELFF. CDR3 in DNA: TGTGCCAGCAGCAAAGTAGACGGGACCCGAGAAAGGGAGCTGTTTTTT.

CDR3 nucleotides: TGTGCCAGCTCCGGGACTAGCGGGCCCCCAGGCACGCAGTATTTT. Its translation is CASSGTSGPPGTQYF. The chain couples TRBV18 to TRBJ2-3; 12 bases match TRBD2. The germline CDR1 and CDR2 sequences are KGHSH and LQKENI. The V segment lost 6 bases and the J segment 9 bases; nucleotides outside the gene matches: 10. This CDR3 spans 15 amino acids.

The chain combines TRBV29-1 with TRBJ2-7, with D tentatively TRBD1 (5 bases). CDR3 length equals 11 residues. Trimming took 6 bases from V and 5 from J, leaving 11 bases between them. In germline, CDR1 is SQVTM, CDR2 ANQGSEA. Here the CDR3 reads CSVREGDEQYF. CDR3 bases: TGCAGCGTCCGCGAAGGGGACGAGCAGTACTTC.

This rearrangement joins TRBV18 to TRBJ1-5, with D possibly TRBD1 on 6 matching bases. Trimming cost V 3 bases and J 2 bases, with 14 bases left between them. Germline V CDR1 and CDR2: KGHSH, LQKENI. The CDR3 runs to 16 residues. The CDR3 is CASSPGAGGGNQPQHF. For the CDR3, the DNA is TGTGCCAGCTCACCGGGTGCGGGGGGCGGCAATCAGCCCCAGCATTTT.

The chain links TRBV28 to TRBJ2-7; TRBD2 matches 10 bases. V gave up 5 bases and J gave up 2 bases; unmatched junction bases: 6. The CDR3 spans 15 residues. In germline, CDR1 is MDHEN, CDR2 SYDVKM. The CDR3 coding sequence is TGTGCCAGCAGTCCGATACTAGCGGGAACCTACGAGCAGTACTTC. This encodes CASSPILAGTYEQYF.

This clone was found a few times. As DNA, the CDR3 is TGCGCCAGCAGTCCCGGGACAGGGGCCGGAATCTACGAGCAGTACTTC. It encodes CASSPGTGAGIYEQYF. The chain couples TRBV10-1 to TRBJ2-7, with 10 bases matching TRBD1. Trimming at V came to 5 bases and at J to 3 bases, leaving 10 bases not matched to a gene. This CDR3 is 16 amino acids long. CDR1 and CDR2 (germline): WNHNN, SYGVQD (reference sequence).

The J gene is TRBJ2-3, the V gene TRBV2, with TRBD2 matching over 10 bases. Germline-derived CDR1 and CDR2 are SNHLY and FYNNEI. Trimming at V came to 2 bases and at J to 3 bases, leaving 8 bases not matched to a gene. CDR3 length: 17 amino acids. In nucleotides, the CDR3 is TGTGCCAGCAGTGAAAGGTCCGGACTAGCGGATACAGATACGCAGTATTTT. Translation gives CASSERSGLADTDTQYF.

This clone was observed once. Distinct nucleotide sequences in the sample also encode this CDR3. This chain joins TRBV28 and TRBJ1-2; the D is unclear. V lost 2 bases, J lost 5 bases, and 6 bases lay in between. The CDR3 covers 12 residues. CDR1 is MDHEN, CDR2 SYDVKM, per germline. The CDR3 DNA follows: TGTGCCAGCAGTTTAGGGCGGTATGGCTACACCTTC. It codes for CASSLGRYGYTF.

The V call is TRBV18, the J call TRBJ2-1; 11 bases fit TRBD1. CDR3 size: 17 residues. Germline V CDR1 and CDR2: KGHSH, LQKENI. The V and J ends lost 4 bases and 0 bases, in that order; junction bases with no gene match: 5. CDR3: CASSRGGTGGSYNEQFF. The CDR3, as DNA: TGTGCCAGCTCACGCGGTGGGACAGGGGGCTCCTACAATGAGCAGTTCTTC.

V gene TRBV10-2 combines with J gene TRBJ2-7; TRBD1 matches at 8 bases. The V gene's germline CDR1 is WSHSY and CDR2 SAAADI. J was trimmed by 2 bases and V by 6 bases; bases with no gene match: 6. The CDR3 loop spans 14 amino acids. CDR3: CASRAGTGPYEQYF. The CDR3 DNA reads as TGCGCCAGCAGGGCCGGGACAGGCCCCTACGAGCAGTACTTC.

The rearrangement links TRBV5-1 to TRBJ2-5; 11 bases agree with TRBD2. Germline V gene data show CDR1 as SGHRS and CDR2 as YFSETQ. The CDR3 has 16 residues. V dropped 4 bases and J dropped 5; count of bases not matched to a gene: 10. This CDR3 reads CASSRTGTSGSETQYF. CDR3 DNA sequence: TGCGCCAGCAGCCGTACCGGGACTAGCGGATCGGAGACCCAGTACTTC.

The rearrangement joins TRBV11-2 to TRBJ2-1; 10 nucleotides align to TRBD2. Germline CDR1 and CDR2: SGHAT and FQNNGV. The J segment lost 4 bases and the V segment lost 5 bases, leaving 8 bases of the junction unmatched. CDR3 length equals 16 residues. The CDR3 is CASSQIAGGPYNEQFF. CDR3 sequence (DNA): TGTGCCAGCAGCCAAATAGCGGGAGGACCTTACAATGAGCAGTTCTTC.

The rearrangement joins TRBV18 to TRBJ1-1, with D maybe TRBD1 (5 bases). This CDR3 is 13 amino acids long. V was shortened by 6 bases and J by 1 base, with 9 bases between the two germline ends. The V gene's germline CDR1 is KGHSH and CDR2 LQKENI. CDR3 DNA: TGTGCCAGCTCCCTGGACAAGAACACTGAAGCTTTCTTT. As protein: CASSLDKNTEAFF.